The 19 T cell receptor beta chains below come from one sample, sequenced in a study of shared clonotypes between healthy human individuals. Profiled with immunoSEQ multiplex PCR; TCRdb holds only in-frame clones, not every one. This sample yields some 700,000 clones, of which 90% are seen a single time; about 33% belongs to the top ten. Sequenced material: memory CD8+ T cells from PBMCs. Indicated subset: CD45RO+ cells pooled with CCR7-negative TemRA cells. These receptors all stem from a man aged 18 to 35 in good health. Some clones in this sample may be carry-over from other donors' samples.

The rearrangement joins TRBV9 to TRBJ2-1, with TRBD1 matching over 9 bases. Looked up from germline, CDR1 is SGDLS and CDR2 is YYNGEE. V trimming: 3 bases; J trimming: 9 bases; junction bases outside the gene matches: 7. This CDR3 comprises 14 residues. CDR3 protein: CASSAIGQGIEQFF. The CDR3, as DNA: TGTGCCAGCAGCGCTATAGGACAGGGGATTGAGCAGTTCTTC.

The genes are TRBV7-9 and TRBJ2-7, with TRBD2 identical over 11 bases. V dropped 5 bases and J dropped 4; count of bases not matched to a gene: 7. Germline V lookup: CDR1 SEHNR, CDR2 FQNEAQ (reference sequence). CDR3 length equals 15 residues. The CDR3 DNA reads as TGTGCCAGCAGCCTAGTAGCGGGAGGGGAGTACGAGCAGTACTTC. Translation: CASSLVAGGEYEQYF.

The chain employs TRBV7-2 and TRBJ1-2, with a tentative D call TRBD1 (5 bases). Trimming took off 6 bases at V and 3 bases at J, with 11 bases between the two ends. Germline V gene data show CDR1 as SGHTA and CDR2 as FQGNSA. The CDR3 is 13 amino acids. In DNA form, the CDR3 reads TGTGCCAGCAGGTTGCGGGGGTACTATGGCTACACCTTC. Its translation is CASRLRGYYGYTF.

CDR3 protein: CASSQDRAGETQYF. The CDR3 DNA reads TGTGCCAGCAGCCAAGACAGGGCAGGAGAGACCCAGTACTTC. The chain carries TRBV14 and TRBJ2-5; D perhaps matches TRBD1 (5 bases). This CDR3 is 14 amino acids long. Germline loops: CDR1 SGHDN, CDR2 FVKESK. V was shortened by 0 bases and J by 4 bases, with 9 bases between the two germline ends.

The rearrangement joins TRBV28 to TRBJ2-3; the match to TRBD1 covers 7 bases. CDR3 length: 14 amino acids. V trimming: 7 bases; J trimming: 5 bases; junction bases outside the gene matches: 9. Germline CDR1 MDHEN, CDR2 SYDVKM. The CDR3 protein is CASTLTGSGDTQYF. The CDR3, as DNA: TGTGCCAGCACCCTGACAGGGTCCGGAGATACGCAGTATTTT.

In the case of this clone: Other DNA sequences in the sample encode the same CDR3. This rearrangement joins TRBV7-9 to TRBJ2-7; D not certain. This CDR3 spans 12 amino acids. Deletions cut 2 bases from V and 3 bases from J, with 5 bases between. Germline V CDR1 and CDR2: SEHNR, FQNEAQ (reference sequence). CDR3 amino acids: CASSLRSYEQYF. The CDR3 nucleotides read TGTGCCAGCAGCTTAAGGAGCTACGAGCAGTACTTC.

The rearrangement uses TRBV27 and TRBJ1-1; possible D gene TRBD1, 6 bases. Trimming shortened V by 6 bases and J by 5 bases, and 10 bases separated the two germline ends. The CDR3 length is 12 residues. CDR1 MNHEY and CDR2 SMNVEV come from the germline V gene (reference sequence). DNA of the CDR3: TGTGCCAGCAGGCAAGGGGGTACTGAAGCTTTCTTT. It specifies CASRQGGTEAFF.

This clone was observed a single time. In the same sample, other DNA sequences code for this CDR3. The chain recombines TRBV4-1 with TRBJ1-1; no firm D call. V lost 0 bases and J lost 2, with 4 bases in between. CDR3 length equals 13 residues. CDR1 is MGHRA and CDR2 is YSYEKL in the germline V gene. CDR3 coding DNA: TGCGCCAGCAGCCAAGAGAGAAACACTGAAGCTTTCTTT. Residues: CASSQERNTEAFF.

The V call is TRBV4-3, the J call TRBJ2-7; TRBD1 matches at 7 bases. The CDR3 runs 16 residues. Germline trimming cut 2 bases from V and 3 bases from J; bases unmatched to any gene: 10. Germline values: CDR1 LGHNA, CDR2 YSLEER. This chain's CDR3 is CASSQSLDRAYYEQYF. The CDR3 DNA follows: TGCGCCAGCAGCCAAAGCCTCGACAGGGCCTACTACGAGCAGTACTTC.

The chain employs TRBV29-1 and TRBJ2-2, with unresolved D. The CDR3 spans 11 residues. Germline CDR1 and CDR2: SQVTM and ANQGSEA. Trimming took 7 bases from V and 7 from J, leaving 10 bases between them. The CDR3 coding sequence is TGCAGCGCTGATGGAAACGGGGAGCTGTTTTTT. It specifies CSADGNGELFF.

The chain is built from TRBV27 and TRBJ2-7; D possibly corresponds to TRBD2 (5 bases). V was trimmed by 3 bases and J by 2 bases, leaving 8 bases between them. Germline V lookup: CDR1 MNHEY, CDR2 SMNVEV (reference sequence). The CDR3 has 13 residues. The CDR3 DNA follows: TGTGCCAGCAGTTTTCTAGCAACCTACGAGCAGTACTTC. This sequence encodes CASSFLATYEQYF.

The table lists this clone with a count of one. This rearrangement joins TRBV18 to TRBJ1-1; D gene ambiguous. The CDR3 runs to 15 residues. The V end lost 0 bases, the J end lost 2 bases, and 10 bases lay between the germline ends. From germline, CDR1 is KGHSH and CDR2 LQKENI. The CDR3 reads CASSPPATRNTEAFF. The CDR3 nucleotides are TGTGCCAGCTCACCACCGGCAACAAGAAACACTGAAGCTTTCTTT.

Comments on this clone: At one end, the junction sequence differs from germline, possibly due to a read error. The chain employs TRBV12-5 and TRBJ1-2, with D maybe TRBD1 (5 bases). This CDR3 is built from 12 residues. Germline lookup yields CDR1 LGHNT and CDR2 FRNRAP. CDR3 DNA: TGTGCTAGTGGGACCGGGACGGCTCGCCCGGTCTTC. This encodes CASGTGTARPVF.

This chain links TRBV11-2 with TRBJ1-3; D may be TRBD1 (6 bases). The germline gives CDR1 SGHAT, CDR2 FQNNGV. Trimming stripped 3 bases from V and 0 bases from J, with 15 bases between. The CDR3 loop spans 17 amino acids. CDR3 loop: CASSFALQGLSGNTIYF. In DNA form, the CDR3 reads TGTGCCAGCAGCTTTGCCTTACAGGGCCTCTCTGGAAACACCATATATTTT.

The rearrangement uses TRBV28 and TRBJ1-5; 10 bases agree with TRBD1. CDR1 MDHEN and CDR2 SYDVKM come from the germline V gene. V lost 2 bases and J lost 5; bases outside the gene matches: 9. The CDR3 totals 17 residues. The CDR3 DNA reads TGTGCCAGCAGTTTAAAGTTTGGACAGGGGGATTATCAGCCCCAGCATTTT. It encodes CASSLKFGQGDYQPQHF.

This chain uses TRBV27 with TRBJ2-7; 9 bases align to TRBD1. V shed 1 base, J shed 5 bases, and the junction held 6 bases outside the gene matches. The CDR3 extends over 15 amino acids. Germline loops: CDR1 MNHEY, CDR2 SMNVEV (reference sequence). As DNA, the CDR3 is TGTGCCAGCAGTTTATTAGGGACAGGGAGGGACGAGCAGTACTTC. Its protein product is CASSLLGTGRDEQYF.

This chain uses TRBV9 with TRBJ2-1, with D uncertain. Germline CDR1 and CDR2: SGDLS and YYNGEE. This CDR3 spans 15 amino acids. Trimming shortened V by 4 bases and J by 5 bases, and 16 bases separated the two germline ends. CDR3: CASSIRQNPHNEQFF. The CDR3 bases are TGTGCCAGCAGCATAAGACAAAACCCCCACAATGAGCAGTTCTTC. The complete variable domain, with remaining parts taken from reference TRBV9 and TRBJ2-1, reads DSGVTQTPKHLITATGQRVTLRCSPRSGDLSVYWYQQSLDQGLQFLIQYYNGEERAKGNILERFSAQQFPDLHSELNLSSLELGDSALYFCASSIRQNPHNEQFFGPGTRLTVL.

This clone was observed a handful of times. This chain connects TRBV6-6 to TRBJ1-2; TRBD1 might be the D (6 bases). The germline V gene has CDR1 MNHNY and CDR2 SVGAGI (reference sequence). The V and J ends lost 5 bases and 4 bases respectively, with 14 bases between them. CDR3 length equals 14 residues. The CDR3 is CASSLTGILYGYTF. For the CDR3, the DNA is TGTGCCAGCAGTCTAACAGGGATCCTCTATGGCTACACCTTC.

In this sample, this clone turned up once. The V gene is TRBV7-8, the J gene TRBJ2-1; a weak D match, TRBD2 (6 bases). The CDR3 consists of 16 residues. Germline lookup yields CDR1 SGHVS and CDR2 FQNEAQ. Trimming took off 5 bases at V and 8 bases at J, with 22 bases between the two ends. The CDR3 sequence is CASSLMDYQRPDEQFF. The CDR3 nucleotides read TGTGCCAGCAGCCTAATGGACTATCAAAGACCCGATGAGCAGTTCTTC.